This T cell receptor beta chain was observed in a study of T-cell memory formation after mild COVID-19. This clonotype was picked up a small number of times. TCRdb itself ran the 5' RACE reads through MiXCR, one entry per CDR3 protein. This sample has a few hundred thousand distinct CDR3 sequences, with 15% to 20% found just once. The CDR3 covers 12 residues. Germline CDR1 is SQVTM and CDR2 is ANQGSEA. V was pared by 3 bases and J by 5 bases, with 4 bases of the junction left unmatched. The sample was PBMCs or a T cell subset sorted from them (not recorded which). The source of this sequence is a young man who had mild COVID-19 (a few samples of this study predate the infection). Cell type and time point are not known. The chain combines TRBV29-1 with TRBJ2-7; 7 bases are shared with TRBD1. CDR3: CSVEDRHHEQYF. CDR3 nucleotide sequence: TGCAGCGTTGAGGACAGGCACCACGAGCAGTACTTC.